This entry features one TCR beta chain sequence. This clone was observed a handful of times. It has no known antigen specificity. Per-nucleotide qualities are absent, and no much larger clonotype sits a single base away. One collaborating source in Seattle enrolled patients during active infection and followed them longitudinally through the course of disease. Whole blood was collected in K2EDTA tubes by collaborating institutions according to the institutions' own protocols. For TCRbeta analysis, collaborators shipped samples as frozen whole blood, isolated PBMCs, or DNA extracted from either of those sample types. This entry comes from a study of blood T cell repertoires in COVID-19 (dated by TCRdb to the early 2020s). Study-level background: Samples from collaborators originated in the United States, Italy and Spain and spanned both the acute and convalescent phases of COVID-19. Deeply sampled blood TCRbeta repertoires from subjects exposed to, actively infected with, or recovered from COVID-19 were included in the dataset. Samples came from the ongoing ImmuneRACE study (first 160 participants) plus 1,254 subjects from 6 global collaborators. Where HLA class I and class II types were available, the types were taken from metadata supplied by the sample provider, not from assay-based typing. A de-identified subject ID, COVID-19 status, age in years and sex were almost always included in the sample metadata. A freely available public database, intended as a resource for researchers studying the immune response to SARS-CoV-2, is where the repertoires were released. The material from the prospective study consisted of cDNA or gDNA derived from T cells, B-cell-depleted T cells, or PBMCs.

V and J are trimmed by 3 bases and 0 bases, and the gene matches miss 4 bases of the junction. Per the germline V gene, SNHLY is the CDR1 and FYNNEI is the CDR2. The CDR3 contains 17 residues, cysteine and phenylalanine counted. The DNA shown is the 51-base CDR3, in frame from base 1. TCRbeta CDR3 regions were amplified from genomic DNA using the immunoSEQ Assay, a bias-controlled multiplex PCR. On the study's bioinformatics: Nucleated cell counts per sample were estimated from amplification of reference gene primers within the assay. Sequence reads were collapsed and filtered to measure the absolute abundance of every unique TCRbeta CDR3 rearrangement. Productive Simpson clonality was computed per sample as the square root of Simpson's diversity index over productive rearrangements. TCRdb re-hosts the immuneACCESS table, in-frame sequences only. Its copies lack some clones; in the studies checked, an unresolved V gene accounts for under half of them, and the cause for the rest is not known. The D gene and trimming were derived from the DNA, and the V and J assignments and clone size from that table. This sample comprises 98,000 or so clones, around 90% of them detected only once. Together, the top ten hold about 5% of the sample.

Points the paper makes about the study in general: The quantity of clinical and demographic metadata differed by source and by participant and was supplied without curation.

In this chain, TRBV2 is recombined with TRBJ1-5, and 11 junctional nucleotides match TRBD1. Sequenced sample: peripheral blood. The receptor was isolated from a man in his sixties with COVID-19, enrolled during active disease. CDR3 region: CASSEDRGRLSNQPQHF. The nucleotides are TGTGCCAGCAGTGAGGACAGGGGGCGACTTAGCAATCAGCCCCAGCATTTT.